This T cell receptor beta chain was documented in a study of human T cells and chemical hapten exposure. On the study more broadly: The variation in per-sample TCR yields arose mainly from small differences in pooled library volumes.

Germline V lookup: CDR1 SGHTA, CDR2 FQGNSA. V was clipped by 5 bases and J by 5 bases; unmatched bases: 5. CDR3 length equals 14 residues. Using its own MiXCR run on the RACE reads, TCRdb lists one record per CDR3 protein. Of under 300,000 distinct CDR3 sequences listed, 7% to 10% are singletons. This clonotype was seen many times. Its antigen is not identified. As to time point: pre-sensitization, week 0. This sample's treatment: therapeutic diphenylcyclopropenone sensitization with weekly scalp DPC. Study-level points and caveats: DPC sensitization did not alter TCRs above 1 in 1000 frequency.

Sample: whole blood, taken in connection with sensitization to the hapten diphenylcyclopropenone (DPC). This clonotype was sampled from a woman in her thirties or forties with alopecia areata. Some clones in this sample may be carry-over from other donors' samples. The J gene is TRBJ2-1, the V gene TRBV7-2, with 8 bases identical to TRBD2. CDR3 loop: CASSITSGHNEQFF. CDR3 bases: TGTGCCAGCAGCATAACTAGCGGCCACAATGAGCAGTTCTTC.